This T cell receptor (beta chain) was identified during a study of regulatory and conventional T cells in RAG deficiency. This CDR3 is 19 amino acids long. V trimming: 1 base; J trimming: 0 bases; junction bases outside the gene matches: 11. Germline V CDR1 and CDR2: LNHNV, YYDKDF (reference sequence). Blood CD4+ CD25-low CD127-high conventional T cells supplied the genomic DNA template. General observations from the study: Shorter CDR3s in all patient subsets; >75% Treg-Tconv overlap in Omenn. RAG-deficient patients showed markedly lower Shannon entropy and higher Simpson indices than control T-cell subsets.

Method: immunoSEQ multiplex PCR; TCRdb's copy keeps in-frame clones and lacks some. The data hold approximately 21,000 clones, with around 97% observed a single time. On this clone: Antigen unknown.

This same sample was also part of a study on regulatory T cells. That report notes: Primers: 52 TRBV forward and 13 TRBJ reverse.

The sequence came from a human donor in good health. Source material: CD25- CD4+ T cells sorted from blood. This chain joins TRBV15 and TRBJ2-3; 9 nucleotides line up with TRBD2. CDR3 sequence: CATSRGGSGGTTSTDTQYF. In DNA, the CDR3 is TGTGCCACCAGCAGAGGTGGTAGCGGGGGCACTACTAGCACAGATACGCAGTATTTT.